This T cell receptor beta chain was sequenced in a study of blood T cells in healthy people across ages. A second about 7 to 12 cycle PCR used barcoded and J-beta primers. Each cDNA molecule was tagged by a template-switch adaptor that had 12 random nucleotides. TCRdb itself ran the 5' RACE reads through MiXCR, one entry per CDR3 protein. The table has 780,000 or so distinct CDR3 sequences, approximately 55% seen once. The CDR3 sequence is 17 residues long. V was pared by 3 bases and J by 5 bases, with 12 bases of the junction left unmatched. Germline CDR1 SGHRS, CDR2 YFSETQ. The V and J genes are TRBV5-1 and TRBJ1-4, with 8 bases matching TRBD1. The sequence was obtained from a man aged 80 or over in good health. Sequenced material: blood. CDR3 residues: CASSSGQGGGLNEKLFF. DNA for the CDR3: TGCGCCAGCAGCTCCGGACAGGGAGGGGGACTGAATGAAAAACTGTTTTTT. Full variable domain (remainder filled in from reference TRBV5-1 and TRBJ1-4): KAGVTQTPRYLIKTRGQQVTLSCSPISGHRSVSWYQQTPGQGLQFLFEYFSETQRNKGNFPGRFSGRQFSNSRSEMNVSTLELGDSALYLCASSSGQGGGLNEKLFFGSGTQLSVL.